Ten or more counts support the clone carrying this TCR beta chain. No antigen is known for it. These data are taken from a study of CD8 T cells in ankylosing spondylitis. Study-level results: Characteristic, it appeared, of ankylosing spondylitis blood was a TCR beta motif of roughly eight highly homologous variants. Disease-linked clones bore a CD8+ phenotype, appearing relatively rarely in peripheral blood. Significant enrichment of disease-linked clones was reportedly seen in matched ankylosing spondylitis synovial fluid.

CDR3 length: 18 residues. Germline V gives CDR1 SGDLS, CDR2 YYNGEE. The V and J ends lost 4 bases and 5 bases, in that order; junction bases with no gene match: 17. Quantitative 5'-RACE was performed with molecular barcodes, and it yielded the TCR beta libraries. TCRdb independently ran MiXCR on the 5' RACE reads; one entry per CDR3 protein. The repertoire has 250,000 or so distinct CDR3 sequences, 10% of them found once; the top ten carry roughly 2.5%. The sequence was obtained from a male donor with ankylosing spondylitis or in good health (not recorded which). V and J are TRBV9 and TRBJ2-3, with 9 bases identical to TRBD2. Sequenced sample: blood, either unsorted or a sorted T cell fraction (not recorded which). This chain's CDR3 is CASSHSQYSGRGGDTQYF. CDR3 bases: TGTGCCAGCAGCCACTCCCAATATAGCGGGAGAGGGGGAGATACGCAGTATTTT. The whole variable domain, remainder taken from reference TRBV9 and TRBJ2-3, is DSGVTQTPKHLITATGQRVTLRCSPRSGDLSVYWYQQSLDQGLQFLIQYYNGEERAKGNILERFSAQQFPDLHSELNLSSLELGDSALYFCASSHSQYSGRGGDTQYFGPGTRLTVL.